Below, 28 T cell receptor beta chains from the same sample are listed, as sequenced in a study of human T cells and chemical hapten exposure. Documented time point: patch test 1, 2 weeks after DPC sensitization. The treatment: therapeutic diphenylcyclopropenone sensitization with weekly scalp DPC. TCRdb independently ran MiXCR on the RACE reads; one entry per CDR3 protein. The sample contains around 190,000 distinct CDR3 sequences, about a fifth of which appear only once. Sequences were derived from whole blood, sampled in connection with sensitization to the hapten diphenylcyclopropenone (DPC). These receptors were collected from a woman aged 45-65 years with alopecia areata. Some clones in this sample may be carry-over from other donors' samples.

This clonotype appeared a few times. The rearrangement links TRBV29-1 to TRBJ2-2; 8 bases align to TRBD1. Germline assignment: CDR1 SQVTM and CDR2 ANQGSEA. V lost 6 bases, J lost 4 bases, and 1 base stayed unmatched. The CDR3 has 12 amino acids. This chain's CDR3 is CSVGQGTGELFF. DNA of the CDR3: TGCAGCGTAGGACAGGGCACCGGGGAGCTGTTTTTT.

The CDR3, as DNA: TGTGCCAGCAGCGTTGAGCCCTTCTCCTACAATGAGCAGTTCTTC. Its protein is CASSVEPFSYNEQFF. The rearrangement links TRBV3-1 to TRBJ2-1; D is unclear. V shed 5 bases and J shed 0 bases, with 11 bases lying between them. The CDR3 loop spans 15 amino acids. The germline V gene has CDR1 LGHDT and CDR2 YNNKEL (reference sequence).

This clonotype appeared a few times. V gene TRBV7-2 combines with J gene TRBJ2-6, with D hard to call. Per germline, CDR1 SGHTA and CDR2 FQGNSA. The length of the CDR3 is 15 residues. Trimming shortened V by 1 base and J by 1 base, and 5 bases separated the two germline ends. The CDR3 DNA is TGTGCCAGCAGCTTAGGTCTATCTGGGGCCAACGTCCTGACTTTC. Protein product: CASSLGLSGANVLTF.

The V gene is TRBV5-1, the J gene TRBJ2-2, with 7 bases that match TRBD2. Per germline, CDR1 SGHRS and CDR2 YFSETQ. The trim removed 4 bases at V and 0 bases at J, leaving 3 bases unmatched. The CDR3 extends over 15 amino acids. The CDR3 sequence: CASSPGLTNTGELFF. CDR3 nucleotides: TGCGCCAGCAGCCCGGGACTAACGAACACCGGGGAGCTGTTTTTT.

The chain is built from TRBV11-1 and TRBJ2-5; D is perhaps TRBD1 or TRBD2 (5 bases each). The CDR3 covers 14 residues. CDR1 and CDR2 (germline): SGHAT, FQDESV (reference sequence). Trimming pared 5 bases from V and 5 bases from J, leaving 15 bases between. CDR3 in DNA: TGTGCCAGCAGCCCATCCCCCGGGACGGAGACCCAGTACTTC. Translation: CASSPSPGTETQYF.

The CDR3 sequence: CSVESYAGGYEQYF. The CDR3 coding sequence is TGCAGCGTTGAATCATATGCAGGGGGCTACGAGCAGTACTTC. This chain connects TRBV29-1 to TRBJ2-7; the match to TRBD1 covers 7 bases. The J segment lost 3 bases and the V segment lost 2 bases, leaving 7 bases of the junction unmatched. Germline V CDR1 and CDR2: SQVTM, ANQGSEA. The CDR3 has 14 residues.

The chain employs TRBV12-3 or TRBV12-4 and TRBJ1-1; 7 bases fit TRBD1. The CDR3 length is 15 residues. The trim removed 7 bases at V and 4 bases at J, leaving 12 bases unmatched. The CDR3 is CASNPTGRSVTEAFF. The CDR3 DNA is TGTGCCAGCAATCCGACAGGGAGGTCGGTCACTGAAGCTTTCTTT.

The V call is TRBV27, the J call TRBJ2-4, with 7 positions matching TRBD1. J lost 6 bases, V lost 4 bases, and 6 bases had no gene match. Germline V gene data show CDR1 as MNHEY and CDR2 as SMNVEV (reference sequence). CDR3 length: 14 amino acids. Here the CDR3 reads CASSSYRGLNIQYF. The CDR3 nucleotides read TGTGCCAGCAGTTCATACAGGGGTTTAAACATTCAGTACTTC.

This clonotype was recorded at least ten times. This chain connects TRBV29-1 to TRBJ1-6; 9 bases match TRBD1. V lost 7 bases to trimming and J lost 7 bases; unmatched junction nucleotides: 5. The germline V gene encodes CDR1 SQVTM and CDR2 ANQGSEA. The CDR3 loop spans 13 amino acids. The CDR3 DNA reads as TGCAGCGCGTCGACAGGGGGGAATTCACCCCTCCACTTT. Its translation is CSASTGGNSPLHF.

This clonotype has a handful of counts. The chain employs TRBV7-9 and TRBJ2-1; 13 nucleotides line up with TRBD2. Germline values: CDR1 SEHNR, CDR2 FQNEAQ (reference sequence). J was trimmed by 2 bases and V by 4 bases; bases with no gene match: 2. The CDR3 spans 16 residues. As DNA, the CDR3 is TGTGCCAGCAGCTCGACTAGCGGGAGGACCTACAATGAGCAGTTCTTC. Residues: CASSSTSGRTYNEQFF.

The chain couples TRBV7-9 to TRBJ2-1; 8 bases match TRBD2. The germline CDR1 and CDR2 sequences are SEHNR and FQNEAQ (reference sequence). The ends lost 5 bases at V and 4 bases at J; junction bases unmatched: 7. This CDR3 is built from 15 residues. In DNA, the CDR3 is TGTGCCAGCAGCCCCTCCGGGACTAGGTACAATGAGCAGTTCTTC. Protein product: CASSPSGTRYNEQFF.

The gene calls are TRBV29-1 and TRBJ1-2; D gene ambiguous. V shed 5 bases and J shed 1 base, with 8 bases lying between them. In germline, CDR1 is SQVTM, CDR2 ANQGSEA. The CDR3 loop spans 12 amino acids. The CDR3 region is CSVTHSNYGYTF. The CDR3 nucleotides read TGCAGCGTTACTCATAGTAACTATGGCTACACCTTC.

This clonotype was counted ten times or more. The rearrangement links TRBV5-1 to TRBJ2-7, with D possibly TRBD2 on 5 matching bases. The CDR3 runs to 15 residues. V lost 1 base to trimming and J lost 1 base, with 12 bases between them. Germline CDR1 is SGHRS and CDR2 is YFSETQ. The CDR3 region is CASSLPDYVSYEQYF. The CDR3 DNA is TGCGCCAGCAGCTTGCCAGACTACGTATCCTACGAGCAGTACTTC.

This clonotype was picked up a small number of times. The rearrangement links TRBV5-1 to TRBJ1-1; possible D gene TRBD1, 5 bases. Germline CDR1 is SGHRS and CDR2 is YFSETQ. Trimming cost V 4 bases and J 4 bases, with 14 bases left between them. The CDR3 is 14 residues long. Here the CDR3 reads CASSPDTYGTEAFF. The CDR3 DNA reads TGCGCCAGCAGCCCGGACACTTATGGCACTGAAGCTTTCTTT.

This clonotype has only a few counts. The chain has TRBV5-1 and TRBJ2-3; TRBD2 agrees at 10 bases. The V and J ends lost 0 bases and 5 bases, in that order; junction bases with no gene match: 6. The CDR3 extends over 16 amino acids. The germline gives CDR1 SGHRS, CDR2 YFSETQ. The CDR3: CASSLGLAGVGDTQYF. The CDR3 coding sequence is TGCGCCAGCAGCTTGGGCCTAGCGGGAGTTGGAGATACGCAGTATTTT. Full variable domain (rest looked up from reference TRBV5-1 and TRBJ2-3): KAGVTQTPRYLIKTRGQQVTLSCSPISGHRSVSWYQQTPGQGLQFLFEYFSETQRNKGNFPGRFSGRQFSNSRSEMNVSTLELGDSALYLCASSLGLAGVGDTQYFGPGTRLTVL.

As regards this clonotype: At one of its ends the junction is not consistent with the germline gene, which may arise from a read error. The chain joins TRBV2 to TRBJ2-3, with D perhaps matching TRBD1 (5 bases). Germline loops: CDR1 SNHLY, CDR2 FYNNEI. The CDR3 covers 16 residues. CDR3 protein: CASSDGRTTPTDAQYF. For the CDR3, the DNA is TGTGCCAGCAGTGATGGGCGTACAACCCCGACAGATGCGCAGTATTTT.

This clonotype was counted between two and nine times. The rearrangement joins TRBV29-1 to TRBJ1-1; a possible D gene is TRBD1 (5 bases). CDR1 and CDR2 (germline): SQVTM, ANQGSEA. This CDR3 spans 13 amino acids. V lost 4 bases and J lost 2, with 11 bases in between. The CDR3 loop is CSVGRGENTEAFF. CDR3 nucleotide sequence: TGCAGCGTTGGCCGGGGGGAAAACACTGAAGCTTTCTTT.

This clonotype showed up just a few times. This sequence joins TRBV20-1 and TRBJ2-7; no clear D. The germline CDR1 and CDR2 sequences are DFQATT and SNEGSKA (reference sequence). The CDR3 sequence is 14 residues long. With 3 bases removed from V and 6 bases from J, the gap between germline ends came to 18 bases. The CDR3 region has the DNA TGCAGTGCTAGGACTCCGGGCTTTAACGCCGAGCAGTACTTC. Residues: CSARTPGFNAEQYF.

This chain links TRBV12-3 or TRBV12-4 with TRBJ1-3; the D gene is possibly TRBD1 (5 bases). CDR3 length equals 15 residues. Trimming stripped 6 bases from V and 0 bases from J, with 12 bases between. The CDR3: CASRQTAISGNTIYF. The CDR3, as DNA: TGTGCCAGCAGACAGACAGCCATCTCTGGAAACACCATATATTTT.

The rearrangement uses TRBV5-1 and TRBJ2-7, with 7 bases that match TRBD1. Trimming removed 0 bases from V and 2 bases from J; junction bases left unmatched: 2. The germline gives CDR1 SGHRS, CDR2 YFSETQ. There are 14 residues in the CDR3. CDR3 region: CASSLAGTAYEQYF. The CDR3 coding sequence is TGCGCCAGCAGCTTGGCCGGGACAGCCTACGAGCAGTACTTC. Full variable domain (outside the CDR3, taken from reference TRBV5-1 and TRBJ2-7): KAGVTQTPRYLIKTRGQQVTLSCSPISGHRSVSWYQQTPGQGLQFLFEYFSETQRNKGNFPGRFSGRQFSNSRSEMNVSTLELGDSALYLCASSLAGTAYEQYFGPGTRLTVT.

This clonotype has more than one count but fewer than ten. The J gene is TRBJ2-7, the V gene TRBV29-1; 8 bases map to TRBD1. The CDR3 consists of 12 residues. With V trimmed by 6 bases and J by 3 bases, 4 bases remained unmatched. Per the germline V gene, CDR1 is SQVTM and CDR2 is ANQGSEA. The CDR3 DNA reads TGCAGCGTGGCCGGACAGGGCTACGAGCAGTACTTC. Translating gives CSVAGQGYEQYF.

This clonotype was counted once. The chain links TRBV5-1 to TRBJ2-1, with 13 bases matching TRBD2. Germline trimming cut 4 bases from V and 0 bases from J; bases unmatched to any gene: 10. CDR1 is SGHRS, CDR2 YFSETQ, per germline. The CDR3 runs to 19 residues. The CDR3: CASSGAFTSGRASYNEQFF. CDR3 sequence (DNA): TGCGCCAGCAGCGGGGCCTTCACTAGCGGGAGGGCCTCCTACAATGAGCAGTTCTTC.

This clonotype turned up a few times. The chain is built from TRBV7-6 and TRBJ2-1; 13 nucleotides align to TRBD2. Germline CDR1 is SGHVS and CDR2 is FNYEAQ. After removal of 1 base from V and 5 bases from J, the junction contained 2 bases not matched to a gene. This CDR3 region has 16 residues. The CDR3 nucleotides are TGTGCCAGCAGCTTAGGGACTAGCGGGAGTGACAATGAGCAGTTCTTC. Translating it yields CASSLGTSGSDNEQFF.

This clonotype was counted between two and nine times. The gene calls are TRBV4-1 and TRBJ2-4; D not certain. This CDR3 spans 15 amino acids. V lost 1 base and J 0 bases, leaving 7 bases between the germline ends. Germline assignment: CDR1 MGHRA and CDR2 YSYEKL. The CDR3 DNA sequence: TGCGCCAGCAGCCAAGGACAACTAGCCAAAAACATTCAGTACTTC. It translates to CASSQGQLAKNIQYF.

The chain recombines TRBV27 with TRBJ1-2; D possibly corresponds to TRBD1 (5 bases). V was clipped by 3 bases and J by 6 bases, with 14 bases between them. The CDR3 runs 14 residues. From germline, CDR1 is MNHEY and CDR2 SMNVEV (reference sequence). The CDR3 DNA sequence: TGTGCCAGCAGTTTTAGTCCCGGGGCCGATGGCTACACCTTC. Amino acid sequence: CASSFSPGADGYTF.

The genes are TRBV3-1 and TRBJ1-4, with unresolved D. Germline V lookup: CDR1 LGHDT, CDR2 YNNKEL (reference sequence). Deletions cut 0 bases from V and 8 bases from J, with 13 bases between. The CDR3 length is 15 residues. CDR3: CASSQDYSRREKLFF. The CDR3 nucleotides are TGTGCCAGCAGCCAAGATTACAGCCGGCGGGAAAAACTGTTTTTT.

This chain links TRBV18 with TRBJ2-7, with 7 bases fitting TRBD2. Germline V gene lookup returns CDR1 KGHSH and CDR2 LQKENI. The CDR3 totals 13 residues. J was trimmed by 4 bases and V by 5 bases; bases with no gene match: 5. CDR3 DNA sequence: TGTGCCAGCTCAGGGGACTACCGGTACGAGCAGTACTTC. Its protein product is CASSGDYRYEQYF.

This clonotype was counted many times. This chain's CDR3 is CASSLKGTRSYNEQFF. CDR3 coding DNA: TGCGCCAGCAGCTTGAAGGGAACCCGCTCCTACAATGAGCAGTTCTTC. The V gene is TRBV5-1, the J gene TRBJ2-1; D remains unclear. Trimming cost V 1 base and J 0 bases, with 11 bases left between them. In germline, CDR1 is SGHRS, CDR2 YFSETQ. This CDR3 comprises 16 residues.